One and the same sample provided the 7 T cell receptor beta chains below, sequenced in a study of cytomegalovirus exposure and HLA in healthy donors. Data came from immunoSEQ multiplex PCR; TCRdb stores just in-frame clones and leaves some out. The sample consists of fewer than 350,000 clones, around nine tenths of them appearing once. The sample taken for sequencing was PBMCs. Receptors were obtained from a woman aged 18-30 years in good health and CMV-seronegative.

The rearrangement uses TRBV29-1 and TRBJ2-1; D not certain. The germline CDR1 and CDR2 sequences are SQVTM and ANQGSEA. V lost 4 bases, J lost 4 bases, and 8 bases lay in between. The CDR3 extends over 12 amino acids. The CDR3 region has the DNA TGCAGCGTTGTTTGGCGGTACAATGAGCAGTTCTTC. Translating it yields CSVVWRYNEQFF.

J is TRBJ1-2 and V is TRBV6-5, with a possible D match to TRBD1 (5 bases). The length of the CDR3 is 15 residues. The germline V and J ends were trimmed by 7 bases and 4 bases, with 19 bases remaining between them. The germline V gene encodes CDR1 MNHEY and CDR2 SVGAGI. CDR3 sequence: CASNPGTPARYGYTF. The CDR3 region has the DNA TGTGCCAGCAACCCAGGGACTCCTGCCCGCTATGGCTACACCTTC.

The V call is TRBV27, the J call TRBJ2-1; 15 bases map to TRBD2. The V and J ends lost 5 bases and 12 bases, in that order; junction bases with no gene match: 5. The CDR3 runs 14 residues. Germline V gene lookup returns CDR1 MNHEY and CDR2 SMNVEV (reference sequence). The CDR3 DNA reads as TGTGCCAGCAGTATAGGGACTAGCGGGGGGTCGCAGTTCTTC. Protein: CASSIGTSGGSQFF.

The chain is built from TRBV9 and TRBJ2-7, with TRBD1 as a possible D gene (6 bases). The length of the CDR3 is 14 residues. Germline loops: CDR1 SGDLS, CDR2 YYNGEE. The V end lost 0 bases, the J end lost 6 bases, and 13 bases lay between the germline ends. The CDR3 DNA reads TGTGCCAGCAGCGTAGGGGGGCCTAGTCGCGAGCAGTACTTC. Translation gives CASSVGGPSREQYF.

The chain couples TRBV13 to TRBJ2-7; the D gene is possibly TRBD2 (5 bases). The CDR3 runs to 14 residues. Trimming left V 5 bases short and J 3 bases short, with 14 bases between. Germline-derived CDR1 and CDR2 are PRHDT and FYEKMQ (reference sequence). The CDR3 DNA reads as TGTGCCAGCAGCCCGGCGGACCGGGACTACGAGCAGTACTTC. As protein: CASSPADRDYEQYF.

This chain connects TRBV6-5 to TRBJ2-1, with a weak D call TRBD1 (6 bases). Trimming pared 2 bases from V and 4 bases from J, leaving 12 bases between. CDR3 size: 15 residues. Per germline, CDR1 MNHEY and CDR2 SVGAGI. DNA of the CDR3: TGTGCCAGCAGTTACGGTGGACAGATATACAATGAGCAGTTCTTC. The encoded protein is CASSYGGQIYNEQFF.

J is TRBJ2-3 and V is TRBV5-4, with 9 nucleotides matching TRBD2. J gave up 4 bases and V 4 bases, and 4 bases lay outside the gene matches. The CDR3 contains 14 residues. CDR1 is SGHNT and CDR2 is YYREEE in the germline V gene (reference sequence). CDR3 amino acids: CASSPGTSPDTQYF. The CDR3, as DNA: TGTGCCAGCAGCCCCGGGACTAGCCCAGATACGCAGTATTTT.